This T cell receptor (beta chain) was captured by sequencing in a study of tumor-infiltrating lymphocytes in primary liver carcinoma (dated by TCRdb to the late 2010s). Notes on the research overall: Between late 2015 and 2016, a handful of patients in China with histopathologically diagnosed primary liver carcinoma had surgical resection. Reproducibility between technical replicate repertoires was high, with correlation coefficients above 0.95 and mean shared-clone rates about 0.9. The study combined TCRbeta repertoire sequencing, expression microarrays and whole-exome sequencing across five regions of each liver tumor, with adjacent normal tissue and blood. The five patients, three men and two women aged 30 to 69 years, had hepatocellular carcinoma (four) or combined HCC and intrahepatic cholangiocarcinoma (one). A total of roughly 35 specimens from 5 patients went through TCRbeta repertoire sequencing, namely 25 tumor regions, 5 adjacent noncancerous liver tissues and 5 peripheral blood samples. The five patients had tumors of stage T1-T3 N0M0, with maximum diameters ranging from about 4.2 to 10 cm. Roughly 3.5 to 7.5 million productive TCRbeta reads were obtained per sample, and no significant difference in read depth was found between tissue types. What the study reported, not specific to this receptor: Pairs of tumor regions showed greater repertoire overlap (mean around 36%) than tumor-adjacent pairs (roughly 17%) or tumor-blood pairs (roughly 15%), which is consistent with antigen-driven expansion. A significantly larger repertoire fraction was made up by the top 250 clones in tumors than in blood (p = 0.039). Only the TCR beta chain was sequenced, which likely underestimates true repertoire diversity because unpaired alpha chains were not captured. Because the samples were bulk and unsorted, CD4+ and CD8+ T cell repertoires could not be compared. With just a handful of patients in the study, the authors point out that the findings should be validated in a larger study.

Blood RNA was extracted from unsorted whole blood using TRIzol reagent, and germline DNA was obtained with the DNeasy Blood & Tissue kit. Patients had chronic HBV infection and were treatment-naive at sampling. Before surgery, four milliliters of peripheral blood were collected into K2EDTA tubes. TCRbeta-specific cDNA was reverse-transcribed from roughly 500 ng total RNA using a constant-region primer and ProtoScript II reverse transcriptase. Three nested multiplex PCR rounds, following a slightly modified ARM-PCR procedure, were used to build the TCRbeta libraries. Sample barcodes and Illumina adapters were added in a final 25-cycle PCR using Deep VentR polymerase. Before sequencing, amplicons of 200-500 bp were gel-purified using a QIAquick gel extraction kit. An Illumina HiSeq 2500 was used to sequence the TCRbeta amplicons with 250-bp paired-end reads. As for the original processing: Quality trimming of reads was performed with Trimmomatic v0.33, and paired reads were merged with FLASH v1.2.11 so that full CDR3 sequences could be recovered. V, D and J germline segments were assigned to the rearranged TCRbeta sequences by MiGEC v1.2.1b. Clonotype statistics, along with Shannon-Wiener diversity indices, were calculated using VDJtools v1.0.0. To reduce sampling bias, subsequent analyses other than the diversity analysis used only the 250 most abundant clonotypes in each sample. The public reads were quality trimmed at Q25 with fastp and then assembled into clones with MiXCR by TCRdb, keeping productive beta chains. Identical CDR3 proteins give one entry, which carries the most common genes and DNA. V and J calls and clone size were set by TCRdb, not the authors. The sample table lists a few hundred thousand distinct CDR3 sequences, 58% of them with a count of one. The ten largest make up 15% to 20% of the sample.

Of note for this clonotype: The specificity of this receptor is unknown. One junction end disagrees with the germline gene, perhaps due to a read error.

Sequencing was performed on peripheral blood. The sequence derives from a woman between 25 and 40 years old with primary liver carcinoma and hepatitis B virus infection.

This receptor carries the CDR3 CASSPRGYGNAIYF. The DNA is as follows: TGTGCCAGCAGTCCCCGGGGTTACGGAAACGCCATATATTTT. The chain employs TRBV6-5 and TRBJ1-3, with the D gene too uncertain to name. CDR1 and CDR2, per the germline V gene, are MNHEY and SVGAGI. The CDR3, cysteine through phenylalanine, is 14 amino acids long. Only the CDR3 portion is preserved as DNA: 42 bases, with reading frame beginning at the first base.